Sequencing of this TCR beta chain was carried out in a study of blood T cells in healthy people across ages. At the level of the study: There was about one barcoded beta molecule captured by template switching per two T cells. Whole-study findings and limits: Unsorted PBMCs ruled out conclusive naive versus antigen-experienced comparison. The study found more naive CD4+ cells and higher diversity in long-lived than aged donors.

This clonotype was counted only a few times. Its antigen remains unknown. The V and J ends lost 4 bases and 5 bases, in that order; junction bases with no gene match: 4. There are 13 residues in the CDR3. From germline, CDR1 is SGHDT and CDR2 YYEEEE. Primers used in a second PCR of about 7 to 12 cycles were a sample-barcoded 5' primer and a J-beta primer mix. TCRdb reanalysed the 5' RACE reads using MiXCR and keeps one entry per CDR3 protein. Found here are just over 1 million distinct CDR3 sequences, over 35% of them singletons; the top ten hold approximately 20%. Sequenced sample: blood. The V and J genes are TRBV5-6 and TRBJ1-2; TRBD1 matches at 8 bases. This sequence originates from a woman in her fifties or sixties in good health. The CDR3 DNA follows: TGTGCCAGCAGCCAGGACAGGGATTATGGCTACACCTTC. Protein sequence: CASSQDRDYGYTF.